These 20 T cell receptor beta chains share one sample of origin, sequenced in a study of OX40 agonist ivuxolimab in advanced cancers. Profiling relied on immunoSEQ multiplex PCR, and the TCRdb table lists in-frame clones only, not all of them. The profile shows 20,000 or so clones, roughly 85% of them singletons. Sequencing used CD4+ or CD8+ T cells sorted from blood, obtained in a trial of the OX40 agonist ivuxolimab. The receptor source for this set is an adult with an advanced solid tumor such as melanoma, head and neck, liver or kidney cancer.

This chain uses TRBV6-6 with TRBJ2-4, with D unclear. Trimming cost V 2 bases and J 6 bases, with 14 bases left between them. Germline-derived CDR1 and CDR2 are MNHNY and SVGAGI (reference sequence). The length of the CDR3 is 15 residues. Here the CDR3 DNA reads TGTGCCAGCAGTTACGATCGAGGCCAGTTAAACATTCAGTACTTC. Encoded protein: CASSYDRGQLNIQYF.

The CDR3 region has the DNA TGTGCCAGCAGCCCATCTGGTATTCGGGCCAACGAGCAGTACTTC. This encodes CASSPSGIRANEQYF. The V call is TRBV13, the J call TRBJ2-5; D remains ambiguous. The better agreement between TRBJ2-7 and the DNA end casts doubt on the J call. Germline CDR1 PRHDT, CDR2 FYEKMQ (reference sequence). This CDR3 has 15 residues.

The chain is built from TRBV19 and TRBJ2-1, with a possible D match to TRBD1 (5 bases). Per germline, CDR1 LNHDA and CDR2 SQIVND (reference sequence). The CDR3 extends over 13 amino acids. V dropped 5 bases and J dropped 9 bases, with 14 bases sitting between them. The CDR3 coding sequence is TGTGCCAGTAGTGCAAACCAGGGCTCTGAGCAGTTCTTC. Translation gives CASSANQGSEQFF.

The chain couples TRBV27 to TRBJ2-7; D gene unclear. Per germline, CDR1 MNHEY and CDR2 SMNVEV (reference sequence). This CDR3 region has 12 residues. V shed 5 bases and J shed 3 bases, with 8 bases lying between them. The CDR3 DNA reads TGTGCCAGCAGTCCCTCGGGCTACGAGCAGTACTTC. This codes for CASSPSGYEQYF.

V usage is TRBV27 and J usage is TRBJ1-2; D not certain. The CDR3 has 18 amino acids. The germline gives CDR1 MNHEY, CDR2 SMNVEV (reference sequence). V was shortened by 5 bases and J by 0 bases, with 22 bases between the two germline ends. The CDR3 loop is CASSDRMTDSLSNYGYTF. DNA for the CDR3: TGTGCCAGCAGTGACCGAATGACTGACTCATTATCTAACTATGGCTACACCTTC.

This clone was seen just once. The V call is TRBV25-1, the J call TRBJ2-7; D is unclear. The germline gives CDR1 MGHDK, CDR2 SYGVNS. The CDR3 runs to 12 residues. Trimming cost V 7 bases and J 3 bases, with 10 bases left between them. In DNA, the CDR3 is TGTGCCAGCACCAAGGGCAGCTACGAGCAGTACTTC. It translates to CASTKGSYEQYF.

This chain uses TRBV4-1 with TRBJ2-7; no clear D gene. Trimming removed 0 bases from V and 0 bases from J, with 3 bases in between. This CDR3 contains 13 residues. Germline V gene sequence: CDR1 MGHRA, CDR2 YSYEKL. The CDR3 bases are TGCGCCAGCAGCCAAGACATCTCCTACGAGCAGTACTTC. Amino acids: CASSQDISYEQYF.

The chain combines TRBV29-1 with TRBJ1-4; 7 bases align to TRBD1. The CDR3 consists of 15 residues. From germline, CDR1 is SQVTM and CDR2 ANQGSEA. J gave up 0 bases and V 4 bases, and 5 bases lay outside the gene matches. CDR3 sequence reads: CSVVGTDATNEKLFF. The CDR3 nucleotides are TGCAGCGTTGTGGGGACAGATGCAACTAATGAAAAACTGTTTTTT.

The chain joins TRBV4-1 to TRBJ1-1; 11 nucleotides agree with TRBD1. The germline gives CDR1 MGHRA, CDR2 YSYEKL. J was trimmed by 7 bases and V by 4 bases; bases with no gene match: 5. The CDR3 consists of 14 residues. CDR3 nucleotides: TGCGCCAGCAGCCCCTTGGGACAGGGGGTTGAAGCTTTCTTT. The encoded protein is CASSPLGQGVEAFF.

The rearrangement uses TRBV10-2 and TRBJ1-2, with D perhaps TRBD1 (6 bases). CDR3 length: 15 amino acids. Looked up from germline, CDR1 is WSHSY and CDR2 is SAAADI. The ends were cut back, 8 bases at V and 4 bases at J, with 20 bases in the middle. DNA for the CDR3: TGCGCCAGCGGGGAGGGGCAGGGGCTCCCCTATGGCTACACCTTC. It specifies CASGEGQGLPYGYTF.

The rearrangement joins TRBV11-2 to TRBJ1-2; possibly TRBD1 for D (6 bases). V was cut by 5 bases and J by 2 bases, with 9 bases left in between. The CDR3 contains 13 residues. The germline V gene encodes CDR1 SGHAT and CDR2 FQNNGV. CDR3 sequence: CASSRTGNYGYTF. DNA of the CDR3: TGTGCCAGCAGCCGTACAGGGAACTATGGCTACACCTTC.

This clone was detected only a few times. This chain joins TRBV11-3 and TRBJ1-6; 7 bases line up with TRBD1. CDR3 length equals 15 residues. Per germline, CDR1 SGHNT and CDR2 YENEEA. V trimming: 6 bases; J trimming: 5 bases; junction bases outside the gene matches: 7. Here the CDR3 DNA reads TGTGCCAGCAGGTATTCCGGGACAGATAATTCACCCCTCCACTTT. Protein sequence: CASRYSGTDNSPLHF. The full variable domain, completed using reference TRBV11-3 and TRBJ1-6, is EAGVVQSPRYKIIEKKQPVAFWCNPISGHNTLYWYLQNLGQGPELLIRYENEEAVDDSQLPKDRFSAERLKGVDSTLKIQPAELGDSAVYLCASRYSGTDNSPLHFGNGTRLTVT.

The chain employs TRBV13 and TRBJ1-2; D not resolved. The germline V gene has CDR1 PRHDT and CDR2 FYEKMQ (reference sequence). The germline V and J ends were trimmed by 0 bases and 4 bases, with 9 bases remaining between them. The CDR3 extends over 14 amino acids. This CDR3 is CASSLGQVSYGYTF. In DNA form, the CDR3 reads TGTGCCAGCAGCTTAGGTCAGGTTAGCTATGGCTACACCTTC.

The chain combines TRBV2 with TRBJ2-2; D uncertain. The CDR3 contains 13 residues. The germline gives CDR1 SNHLY, CDR2 FYNNEI. Trimming left V 4 bases short and J 3 bases short, with 6 bases between. The chain's CDR3 is CASSVEDTGELFF. The CDR3 DNA sequence: TGTGCCAGCAGTGTTGAGGACACCGGGGAGCTGTTTTTT. Full variable domain (rest looked up from reference TRBV2 and TRBJ2-2): EPEVTQTPSHQVTQMGQEVILRCVPISNHLYFYWYRQILGQKVEFLVSFYNNEISEKSEIFDDQFSVERPDGSNFTLKIRSTKLEDSAMYFCASSVEDTGELFFGEGSRLTVL.

The rearrangement links TRBV6-6 to TRBJ2-6, with TRBD1 matching over 7 bases. The germline V gene has CDR1 MNHNY and CDR2 SVGAGI (reference sequence). Losses at the gene ends were 6 bases for V and 10 bases for J; bases not matched to a gene: 6. The CDR3 length is 13 residues. The CDR3 here is CASSPQTGNVLTF. The DNA of the CDR3 is TGTGCCAGCAGCCCCCAGACAGGGAACGTCCTGACTTTC.

V gene TRBV5-5 combines with J gene TRBJ2-7; 11 positions agree with TRBD1. The junction had 6 bases not matched to a gene; V was cut back by 1 base and J by 6 bases. CDR3 size: 15 residues. Germline assignment: CDR1 SGHKS and CDR2 YYEKEE (reference sequence). The CDR3 loop is CASSLQGTGGTEQYF. As DNA, the CDR3 is TGTGCCAGCAGCTTGCAGGGGACAGGGGGGACCGAGCAGTACTTC.

V and J are TRBV19 and TRBJ2-7, with D possibly matching TRBD1 (5 bases). This CDR3 has 15 amino acids. Germline loops: CDR1 LNHDA, CDR2 SQIVND (reference sequence). With 3 bases removed from V and 3 bases from J, the gap between germline ends came to 15 bases. In DNA form, the CDR3 reads TGTGCCAGTAGTATGATCGGCCAGGGCCGCTACGAGCAGTACTTC. It is translated as CASSMIGQGRYEQYF.

About this clone itself: A clone one base away is much larger, so this may be a read error. The sample contains more than one DNA sequence encoding this CDR3. The chain's CDR3 is CASSPGQGADTQYF. The CDR3 DNA is TGTGCCAGCAGCCCGGGACAGGGGGCAGATACGCAGTATTTT. The chain has TRBV11-2 and TRBJ2-3; 11 nucleotides agree with TRBD1. The CDR3 is 14 residues long. After removal of 5 bases from V and 4 bases from J, the junction contained 2 bases not matched to a gene. Germline V CDR1 and CDR2: SGHAT, FQNNGV.

This clone was picked up a small number of times. The chain uses TRBV2 and TRBJ2-2; D uncertain. CDR1 and CDR2 (germline): SNHLY, FYNNEI. With 1 base removed from V and 1 base from J, the gap between germline ends came to 7 bases. The CDR3 consists of 15 residues. The CDR3 region is CASSEVHMNTGELFF. CDR3 bases: TGTGCCAGCAGTGAAGTCCACATGAACACCGGGGAGCTGTTTTTT.

V and J are TRBV28 and TRBJ2-6; D not certain. V was clipped by 3 bases and J by 0 bases, with 12 bases between them. The CDR3 is 17 residues long. Germline V gene data show CDR1 as MDHEN and CDR2 as SYDVKM. DNA for the CDR3: TGTGCCAGCAGTTTCAACAGAGCCGTCTCTGGGGCCAACGTCCTGACTTTC. Protein sequence: CASSFNRAVSGANVLTF.